This T cell receptor beta chain was captured in a study of T cells after yellow fever vaccination. Researchers made TCR cDNA using 5'RACE template switching, and this step added a universal primer site and UMIs. MiXCR, applied by TCRdb to the 5' RACE reads, yields one record per CDR3 protein. The data hold under 500,000 distinct CDR3 sequences, with 18% observed a single time. V gave up 5 bases and J gave up 10 bases; unmatched junction bases: 6. The CDR3 extends over 12 amino acids. CDR1 and CDR2 (germline): SGHTA, FQGNSA. This clonotype appeared a few times. The chain links TRBV7-2 to TRBJ1-1, with 8 bases matching TRBD1. The sequences come from PBMCs, collected before the yellow fever booster vaccination. The receptor's source is a man aged 18 to 29 who received the YFV17D yellow fever vaccine. CDR3 sequence reads: CASSPDRVRAFF. The DNA for the CDR3 is TGTGCCAGCAGCCCGGACAGGGTTCGAGCTTTCTTT.